The TCR beta chain described here comes from a study of CD8+CD57+ T cells in acquired aplastic anemia. It was genomic DNA that served as the template for profiling TCR beta VDJ and CDR3. Via MiXCR, TCRdb re-called the reads, giving one row per CDR3 protein. The sample yields 250,000 to 300,000 distinct CDR3 sequences, 50% to 70% seen once. Trimming cost V 4 bases and J 0 bases; bases outside gene matches: 6. This CDR3 region has 16 residues. Per germline, CDR1 SGHRS and CDR2 YFSETQ. The sample comprised sorted CD4+, CD8+, or CD8+CD57+ T cells (not recorded which) from PBMCs. V gene TRBV5-1 combines with J gene TRBJ2-3, with 9 bases matching TRBD2. The TCR originated in a human donor with severe aplastic anemia or a healthy control (not recorded which). CDR3 in amino acids: CASSPQLAGSTDTQYF. The CDR3 DNA reads as TGCGCCAGCAGCCCTCAACTAGCGGGTAGCACAGATACGCAGTATTTT.